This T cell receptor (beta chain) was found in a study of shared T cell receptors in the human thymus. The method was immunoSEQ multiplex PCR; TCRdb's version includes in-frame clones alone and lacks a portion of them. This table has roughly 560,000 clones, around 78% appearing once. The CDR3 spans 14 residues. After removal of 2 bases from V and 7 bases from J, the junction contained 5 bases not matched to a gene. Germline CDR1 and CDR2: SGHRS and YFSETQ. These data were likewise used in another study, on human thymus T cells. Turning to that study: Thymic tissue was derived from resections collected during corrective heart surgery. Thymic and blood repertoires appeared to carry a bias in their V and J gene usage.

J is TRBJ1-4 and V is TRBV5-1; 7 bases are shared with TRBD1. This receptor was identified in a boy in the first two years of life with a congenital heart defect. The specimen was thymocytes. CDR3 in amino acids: CASSFDREGEKLFF. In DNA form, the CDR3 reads TGCGCCAGCAGCTTCGACAGGGAAGGTGAAAAACTGTTTTTT.